Sequencing of this T cell receptor beta chain was carried out in a study of blood T cell repertoires in COVID-19. This clone was counted a single time. The CDR3 covers 14 residues. V lost 3 bases to trimming and J lost 5 bases; unmatched junction nucleotides: 2. The germline CDR1 and CDR2 sequences are KGHSH and LQKENI. Produced via immunoSEQ multiplex PCR; TCRdb's table is partial and in-frame only. Of roughly 330,000 clones listed, 86% are singletons. Sequencing was carried out using peripheral blood. This TCR derives from a woman aged 45-65 years with acute or convalescent COVID-19. The chain joins TRBV18 to TRBJ2-1; 9 bases align to TRBD1. The CDR3 sequence is CASSPGTGHNEQFF. CDR3 bases: TGTGCCAGCTCACCTGGGACAGGGCACAATGAGCAGTTCTTC.